These 18 T cell receptor beta chains were all obtained from the same sample, sequenced in a study of cytomegalovirus exposure and HLA in healthy donors. Generated by immunoSEQ multiplex PCR, the TCRdb table keeps only in-frame clones and is missing some. The sample includes approximately 150,000 clones, around nine tenths of them seen just once. Sequenced sample: PBMCs. These TCRs come from a woman in her 30s in good health and CMV-seronegative.

This clone was found once. The J gene is TRBJ2-1, the V gene TRBV7-2; unclear D gene. The CDR3 sequence is 12 residues long. V was trimmed by 4 bases and J by 13 bases, leaving 14 bases between them. Germline V gives CDR1 SGHTA, CDR2 FQGNSA. As DNA, the CDR3 is TGTGCCAGCAGCTCAGTCCATTACGAACAGTTCTTC. Protein sequence: CASSSVHYEQFF.

The gene calls are TRBV5-6 and TRBJ2-7; the match to TRBD1 covers 9 bases. CDR3 size: 16 residues. V lost 4 bases and J lost 2; bases outside the gene matches: 10. Germline CDR1 is SGHDT and CDR2 is YYEEEE. DNA for the CDR3: TGTGCCAGCAGCATACCGGGACAGGGCCTAACCTACGAGCAGTACTTC. Its translation is CASSIPGQGLTYEQYF. The full variable domain, its missing parts supplied by reference TRBV5-6 and TRBJ2-7, is DAGVTQSPTHLIKTRGQQVTLRCSPKSGHDTVSWYQQALGQGPQFIFQYYEEEERQRGNFPDRFSGHQFPNYSSELNVNALLLGDSALYLCASSIPGQGLTYEQYFGPGTRLTVT.

The V gene is TRBV5-1, the J gene TRBJ2-7; 8 bases are a match to TRBD2. CDR1 and CDR2 from the germline V gene are SGHRS and YFSETQ. V lost 1 base to trimming and J lost 0 bases; unmatched junction nucleotides: 9. This CDR3 is built from 17 residues. In DNA form, the CDR3 reads TGCGCCAGCAGCTTGAGTATGAGCGGGGGCCTCTCCTACGAGCAGTACTTC. Translation gives CASSLSMSGGLSYEQYF.

This chain links TRBV5-1 with TRBJ1-2; tentatively, D is TRBD1 (5 bases). The V end was cut by 4 bases, the J end by 0 bases, with 16 bases between. The germline V gene encodes CDR1 SGHRS and CDR2 YFSETQ. The CDR3 consists of 16 residues. The CDR3 spells CASSPTTGRANYGYTF. CDR3 sequence (DNA): TGCGCCAGCAGCCCTACAACAGGAAGAGCTAACTATGGCTACACCTTC.

In this sample, this clone turned up a few times. This chain connects TRBV2 to TRBJ2-7, with D maybe TRBD2 (6 bases). Germline CDR1 is SNHLY and CDR2 is FYNNEI. V lost 3 bases, J lost 6 bases, and 9 bases lay in between. The CDR3 length is 12 residues. In nucleotides, the CDR3 is TGTGCCAGCAGTGATTGGGGAGGCGAGCAGTACTTC. Translation: CASSDWGGEQYF.

The V gene is TRBV2, the J gene TRBJ1-5, with unresolved D. CDR3 length: 14 amino acids. CDR1 and CDR2 (germline): SNHLY, FYNNEI. With 1 base removed from V and 0 bases from J, the gap between germline ends came to 4 bases. CDR3 sequence: CASSEDYSNQPQHF. DNA for the CDR3: TGTGCCAGCAGTGAAGACTATAGCAATCAGCCCCAGCATTTT.

This CDR3 is CASMLTGTSETQYF. The CDR3 DNA is TGCGCCAGCATGCTGACAGGGACGAGTGAGACCCAGTACTTC. The chain recombines TRBV5-1 with TRBJ2-5; 7 bases align to TRBD1. The CDR3 totals 14 residues. V trimming: 6 bases; J trimming: 5 bases; junction bases outside the gene matches: 10. Germline V gives CDR1 SGHRS, CDR2 YFSETQ.

V and J are TRBV19 and TRBJ2-7, with a weak D call TRBD1 (6 bases). Germline CDR1 reads LNHDA; CDR2 reads SQIVND (reference sequence). V was pared by 4 bases and J by 0 bases, with 10 bases between. The length of the CDR3 is 14 residues. The CDR3 DNA follows: TGTGCCAGTAGTACCCAGGGGATCTCCTACGAGCAGTACTTC. This sequence encodes CASSTQGISYEQYF.

The J gene is TRBJ2-7, the V gene TRBV19, with 12 bases aligning to TRBD2. Germline V CDR1 and CDR2: LNHDA, SQIVND (reference sequence). This CDR3 comprises 14 residues. Trimming at V came to 6 bases and at J to 4 bases, leaving 4 bases not matched to a gene. The DNA of the CDR3 is TGTGCCAGTAGCCCGACTAGCGGGGGTTACGAGCAGTACTTC. This sequence encodes CASSPTSGGYEQYF.

The chain couples TRBV6-1 to TRBJ1-2, with D uncertain. Trimming pared 2 bases from V and 3 bases from J, leaving 10 bases between. Germline V CDR1 and CDR2: MNHNS, SASEGT. The CDR3 covers 14 residues. CDR3 in DNA: TGTGCCAGCAGTGAATCGGGAGGCGACTATGGCTACACCTTC. This translates into CASSESGGDYGYTF.

The CDR3 sequence: CASSWGGTGDEKLFF. CDR3 DNA: TGCGCCAGCAGCTGGGGCGGGACAGGGGATGAAAAACTGTTTTTT. The V call is TRBV4-3, the J call TRBJ1-4, with TRBD1 matching 10 bases. CDR1 LGHNA and CDR2 YSLEER come from the germline V gene. Unmatched junction bases numbered 6, after V lost 5 bases and J lost 6 bases. This CDR3 contains 15 residues.

The genes are TRBV15 and TRBJ2-3; a possible D gene is TRBD2 (7 bases). The CDR3 loop spans 17 amino acids. V gave up 5 bases and J gave up 0 bases, with 18 bases separating them. The germline V gene encodes CDR1 LNHNV and CDR2 YYDKDF (reference sequence). CDR3 sequence reads: CATSSQKGGGSTDTQYF. DNA for the CDR3: TGTGCCACCAGCTCTCAAAAAGGCGGGGGCAGCACAGATACGCAGTATTTT.

V is TRBV9 and J is TRBJ1-1, with D uncertain. The CDR3 runs to 18 residues. The germline gives CDR1 SGDLS, CDR2 YYNGEE. V was cut by 0 bases and J by 0 bases, with 18 bases left in between. CDR3 nucleotides: TGTGCCAGCAGCGTAGGTTTATCGGGCTTCGGGGTGAACACTGAAGCTTTCTTT. Its translation: CASSVGLSGFGVNTEAFF. Together with reference TRBV9 and TRBJ1-1, the CDR3 gives the full variable domain: DSGVTQTPKHLITATGQRVTLRCSPRSGDLSVYWYQQSLDQGLQFLIQYYNGEERAKGNILERFSAQQFPDLHSELNLSSLELGDSALYFCASSVGLSGFGVNTEAFFGQGTRLTVV.

The V gene is TRBV4-1, the J gene TRBJ2-5, with no clear D. The CDR3 runs 14 residues. CDR1 and CDR2 (germline): MGHRA, YSYEKL. V dropped 1 base and J dropped 4 bases, with 10 bases sitting between them. CDR3 DNA sequence: TGCGCCAGCAGCCAAGGACCGTCAGGAGAGACCCAGTACTTC. It yields the protein CASSQGPSGETQYF.

The V and J genes are TRBV27 and TRBJ2-5, with D maybe TRBD2 (8 bases). V shed 3 bases and J shed 5 bases, with 22 bases lying between them. Looked up from germline, CDR1 is MNHEY and CDR2 is SMNVEV (reference sequence). The CDR3 is 17 amino acids. This CDR3 is CASSFLTGGTVRETQYF. The DNA for the CDR3 is TGTGCCAGCAGTTTTCTTACGGGGGGGACAGTCCGGGAGACCCAGTACTTC.

The rearrangement links TRBV6-6 to TRBJ2-1; 9 positions match TRBD1. Germline loops: CDR1 MNHNY, CDR2 SVGAGI (reference sequence). The CDR3 spans 16 residues. V dropped 5 bases and J dropped 6; count of bases not matched to a gene: 11. In DNA, the CDR3 is TGTGCCAGCAGTCCGCTCCGGGACAGGGCAATCAATGAGCAGTTCTTC. This encodes CASSPLRDRAINEQFF.

The chain joins TRBV6-5 to TRBJ1-5, with 7 nucleotides matching TRBD1. CDR3 length: 14 amino acids. Trimming cost V 2 bases and J 9 bases; bases outside gene matches: 7. CDR1 and CDR2 from the germline V gene are MNHEY and SVGAGI. The CDR3 here is CASSYMGQHGPQHF. DNA of the CDR3: TGTGCCAGCAGTTACATGGGACAGCACGGGCCCCAGCATTTT.

The chain carries TRBV7-2 and TRBJ2-1; 14 bases fit TRBD2. Trimming at V came to 4 bases and at J to 3 bases, leaving 2 bases not matched to a gene. CDR1 SGHTA and CDR2 FQGNSA come from the germline V gene. The CDR3 covers 16 residues. The CDR3 DNA is TGTGCCAGCAGCTCGACTAGCGGGGGGGTCTACAATGAGCAGTTCTTC. Its translation is CASSSTSGGVYNEQFF.